This T cell receptor beta chain comes out of a study of blood T cells in healthy people across ages. For the second PCR, which ran for roughly 6 to 12 cycles, a sample-barcoded 5' primer and a J-beta primer mix were used. TCRdb recomputed calls from the 5' RACE reads with MiXCR, one row per CDR3 protein. The table lists about 600,000 distinct CDR3 sequences, 40% to 55% of them singletons. From germline, CDR1 is SQVTM and CDR2 ANQGSEA. The CDR3 spans 16 residues. The ends lost 7 bases at V and 3 bases at J; junction bases unmatched: 13. This clonotype was picked up a small number of times. Sequenced: blood. The chain is built from TRBV29-1 and TRBJ2-3; 10 bases match TRBD2. The clonotype originates from a man at least 80 years old in good health. CDR3 coding DNA: TGCAGCGCGCCGGGCGGAGCGGGAGGGCTGACAGATACGCAGTATTTT. Translated: CSAPGGAGGLTDTQYF.